The rows below give T cell receptor beta chains drawn from one sample of a study of T-cell memory formation after mild COVID-19. TCRdb processed the 5' RACE reads anew with MiXCR; each CDR3 protein has one entry. The top ten hold roughly a fifth of the sample, which has around 300,000 distinct CDR3 sequences, approximately 14% seen once. The sequenced sample was PBMCs or a T cell subset sorted from them (not recorded which). The receptor source for this set is a young man who had mild COVID-19 (a few samples of this study predate the infection). Cell type and time point are not known. CDR3s include the opening cysteine and the closing phenylalanine or tryptophan. D genes are given only for firm matches. Size is omitted from some rows. Given values are once, few, many or a class for expanded clones.

.	.	TRBJ2-1	TRBV20-1	TGCAGTGCTAGAGTGCCGGTCTACAATGAGCAGTTCTTC	CSARVPVYNEQFF
few	TRBD2	TRBJ2-3	TRBV11-2	TGTGCCAGCTTGGCGGGGCTAGCGGGGGGGGACGGCACAGATACGCAGTATTTT	CASLAGLAGGDGTDTQYF
few	.	TRBJ2-2	TRBV4-2	TGTGCCAGCAGCCAAGAGGGACAATCCCCCGGGGAGCTGTTTTTT	CASSQEGQSPGELFF
many	TRBD1	TRBJ1-2	TRBV7-2	TGTGCCAGCAGTCCGGGGACAGGGGGACGAGGCTACACCTTC	CASSPGTGGRGYTF
few	TRBD1	TRBJ1-5	TRBV6-2/TRBV6-3	TGTGCCAGCAGTTCCCCGACAGGGAAGGTTCATCAGCCCCAGCATTTT	CASSSPTGKVHQPQHF
few	.	TRBJ1-2	TRBV12-3/TRBV12-4	TGTGCCAGCGGCGAAGGGTACTATTTCGGCTACACCTTC	CASGEGYYFGYTF
.	.	TRBJ1-2	TRBV11-2	TGTGCCAGCTCCTCCCTCACAGGCTCTATCGGTGGCTACACCTTC	CASSSLTGSIGGYTF
.	.	TRBJ1-1	TRBV20-1	TGCAGTGCTAGAGATACCCCCCACAGGATTATGAACACTGAAGCTTTCTTT	CSARDTPHRIMNTEAFF
.	TRBD2	TRBJ2-2	TRBV12-3/TRBV12-4	TGTGCCAGCAGCCCCCGGACTAGCGGGGCTTTGAACACCGGGGAGCTGTTTTTT	CASSPRTSGALNTGELFF
few	TRBD2	TRBJ2-4	TRBV7-2	TGTGCCAGCAGCTCCGGACTAGCGGGAAACATTCAGTACTTC	CASSSGLAGNIQYF
few	TRBD2	TRBJ2-3	TRBV7-6	TGTGCCAGCAGCATCGGACTAGCGGGGGCCACTAGCACAGATACGCAGTATTTT	CASSIGLAGATSTDTQYF
.	.	TRBJ1-1	TRBV2	TGTGCCAGCAGTGAACTACCAGGGGCGGGCACTGAAGCTTTCTTT	CASSELPGAGTEAFF
many	.	TRBJ2-1	TRBV7-6	TGTGCCAGCAGCTTAGCTTTAAATGAGCAGTTCTTC	CASSLALNEQFF
.	.	TRBJ2-7	TRBV7-9	TGTGCCAGCAGCTTAGGAGGGGCCAGACTCTCCCCGTACTTC	CASSLGGARLSPYF
.	.	TRBJ1-4	TRBV11-2	TGTGCCAGCAGCTTAGGGTTTCGAAAAGGTGAAAAACTGTTTTTT	CASSLGFRKGEKLFF